The rows below give T cell receptor beta chains drawn from one sample of a study of T cell responses to AZD1222 COVID-19 vaccine. Sequenced by immunoSEQ multiplex PCR; TCRdb stores in-frame clones only, minus some. The sample shows around 35,000 clones, 85% to 90% of them seen only once. The specimen was peripheral blood, collected 28 days after the second AZD1222 dose. The receptors here all came from an adult who received the AZD1222 COVID-19 vaccine. Each CDR3 is given with its conserved first and last residue. The D gene is left open where the match is weak. Size is stated for part of the rows, as once, few or many counts, or as a class when the clone is expanded.

d_call clone_size j_call cdr3_length v_call cdr3_nt cdr3_aa
NA NA TRBJ2-3 16 TRBV11-2 TGTGCCAGCAGCCCCGGGGACCGAGCCGGCACAGATACGCAGTATTTT CASSPGDRAGTDTQYF
TRBD2 NA TRBJ2-1 15 TRBV5-8 TGTGCCAGCAGCTTGGGGACTAGCGGGAGCGATGAGCAGTTCTTC CASSLGTSGSDEQFF
NA NA TRBJ2-2 12 TRBV24-1 TGTGCCACCAGTGAAGGCATCGGGGAGCTGTTTTTT CATSEGIGELFF
TRBD1 NA TRBJ1-4 14 TRBV5-8 TGTGCCAGCAGCAACAGGGGGTTGAGTGAAAAACTGTTTTTT CASSNRGLSEKLFF
NA NA TRBJ2-3 16 TRBV24-1 TGTGCCACCAGTGATTTGACTACCGGGGGCGGGGATACGCAGTATTTT CATSDLTTGGGDTQYF
NA NA TRBJ1-4 14 TRBV20-1 TGCAGTGCTAGTATCAGTTTTCCTAATGAAAAACTGTTTTTT CSASISFPNEKLFF
TRBD2 NA TRBJ2-5 14 TRBV7-2 TGTGCCAGCAGCTCTCGGACTAGATCGGGGACCCAGTACTTC CASSSRTRSGTQYF
TRBD1 NA TRBJ1-4 17 TRBV15 TGTGCCACCAGCAGAGATCGTGGACAGGGGCCTAATGAAAAACTGTTTTTT CATSRDRGQGPNEKLFF
NA NA TRBJ1-2 15 TRBV12-2 TGTGCAAGTCGCTCACAGACGCTCCTTAACTATGGCTACACCTTC CASRSQTLLNYGYTF
TRBD1 NA TRBJ2-7 15 TRBV19 TGTGCCACTCGAACCTCCGGGACAGGGTGGTACGAGCAGTACTTC CATRTSGTGWYEQYF
NA NA TRBJ1-4 13 TRBV10-3 TGTGCCATCCGGGGGGAAGCTAATGAAAAACTGTTTTTT CAIRGEANEKLFF
TRBD2 few TRBJ2-5 14 TRBV7-2 TGTGCCAGCAGCTTAGCATACGGGGGGGAGACCCAGTACTTC CASSLAYGGETQYF
NA NA TRBJ2-7 14 TRBV28 TGTGCCAGCAGTTTCCGGAGGAGCTCCTACGAGCAGTACTTC CASSFRRSSYEQYF
TRBD2 NA TRBJ2-7 13 TRBV11-2 TGTGCCAGCAGCTCCGGGGGGACCTACGAGCAGTACTTC CASSSGGTYEQYF
NA NA TRBJ2-7 14 TRBV7-2 TGTGCCAGCAGCTTAGGTAGCGGAAACTACGAGCAGTACTTC CASSLGSGNYEQYF
NA NA TRBJ2-3 13 TRBV7-8 TGTGCCAGCAGCCGGCAATTTAGAGATACGCAGTATTTT CASSRQFRDTQYF
TRBD1 NA TRBJ1-2 13 TRBV2 TGTGCCAGCAGGGTACAGGGGGCTGATGGCTACACCTTC CASRVQGADGYTF
TRBD1 NA TRBJ2-2 16 TRBV5-1 TGCGCCAGCAGCGCCGAGGGAAGGGGGCCATCCGGGGAGCTGTTTTTT CASSAEGRGPSGELFF
TRBD1 few TRBJ1-3 17 TRBV5-3 TGTGCCAGAAGCGCCCCCTCCGGGACAGGAGTCGGAAACACCATATATTTT CARSAPSGTGVGNTIYF
NA NA TRBJ1-1 13 TRBV10-3 TGTGCCATCAGTGAGTCGAAAACGGGGTGGGCTTTCTTT CAISESKTGWAFF
NA once TRBJ2-7 13 TRBV7-2 TGTGCCAGCAGCTTAGCGCAGTCCTACGAGCAGTACTTC CASSLAQSYEQYF
NA NA TRBJ1-5 15 TRBV15 TGTGCCACCAGCAGATTCAGGTATAGCAATCAGCCCCAGCATTTT CATSRFRYSNQPQHF